The 10 T cell receptor beta chains listed next were all sequenced from one sample in a study of Graves' ophthalmopathy and Graves' hyperthyroidism. RNA transcripts were the template, and TCR beta CDR3 regions were amplified from them. The library came from an HTBI-primed first-round RT-PCR and a second-round multiplex PCR. TCRdb reprocessed the multiplex PCR reads with MiXCR, giving one entry per CDR3 protein. The sample holds fewer than 650,000 distinct CDR3 sequences, about a fifth seen once. The sample was peripheral blood. The receptors were gathered from a woman in her late teens or twenties with stable Graves' hyperthyroidism. Some clones in this sample may be carry-over from other donors' samples.

Many counts were recorded for this clonotype. The CDR3 region is CASSLWDRDSNQPQHF. The CDR3 nucleotides read TGTGCCAGCAGCTTATGGGACAGGGATAGCAATCAGCCCCAGCATTTT. The chain combines TRBV7-8 with TRBJ1-5; 9 bases line up with TRBD1. The CDR3 contains 16 residues. The germline V gene encodes CDR1 SGHVS and CDR2 FQNEAQ. Germline trimming cut 2 bases from V and 0 bases from J; bases unmatched to any gene: 2.

This clonotype has just a few counts. It may be a read error: a sequence one base away is much more abundant. This chain joins TRBV12-3 or TRBV12-4 and TRBJ1-1, with 7 bases lining up with TRBD1. The CDR3 is 14 residues long. Trimming removed 6 bases from V and 0 bases from J; junction bases left unmatched: 4. The CDR3 spells CASSIQGMNTEAFF. DNA of the CDR3: TGTGCCAGCAGCATACAGGGGATGAACACTGAAGCTTTCTTT.

At least ten counts were recorded for this clonotype. The chain employs TRBV7-6 and TRBJ2-7; D not certain. Germline V gene lookup returns CDR1 SGHVS and CDR2 FNYEAQ. The CDR3 length is 15 residues. Trimming took 0 bases from V and 0 from J, leaving 9 bases between them. CDR3 region: CASSLAAGSSYEQYF. CDR3 DNA sequence: TGTGCCAGCAGCTTAGCGGCAGGTAGCTCCTACGAGCAGTACTTC.

This clonotype came up many times. The rearrangement links TRBV30 to TRBJ1-2; D call uncertain. CDR1 is GTSNPN, CDR2 SVGIG, per germline (reference sequence). This CDR3 comprises 11 residues. Trimming left V 3 bases short and J 8 bases short, with 10 bases between. The CDR3 DNA follows: TGTGCCTGGAGACGTCGAAGGGGCTACACCTTC. Encoded protein: CAWRRRRGYTF.

The chain combines TRBV19 with TRBJ2-7; TRBD2 matches at 14 bases. The CDR3 has 15 amino acids. The V gene's germline CDR1 is LNHDA and CDR2 SQIVND (reference sequence). V shed 3 bases and J 7 bases; nucleotides not matched to a gene: 5. CDR3 sequence reads: CASSMGLAGVSEQYF. CDR3 DNA: TGTGCCAGTAGTATGGGACTAGCGGGAGTTTCAGAGCAGTACTTC.

This clonotype has ten or more counts. V and J are TRBV5-1 and TRBJ1-6; a weak D match, TRBD1 (6 bases). The germline CDR1 and CDR2 sequences are SGHRS and YFSETQ. The length of the CDR3 is 17 residues. V was pared by 4 bases and J by 9 bases, with 23 bases between. The CDR3: CASSIGTRASDASPLHF. Here the CDR3 DNA reads TGCGCCAGCAGCATCGGGACACGGGCCTCGGATGCTTCACCCCTCCACTTT.

This clonotype was observed at least ten times. The chain combines TRBV19 with TRBJ2-6, with TRBD1 identical over 8 bases. The length of the CDR3 is 14 residues. J lost 2 bases, V lost 6 bases, and 0 bases had no gene match. Per the germline V gene, CDR1 is LNHDA and CDR2 is SQIVND (reference sequence). CDR3 protein: CASRDRAGANVLTF. In DNA form, the CDR3 reads TGTGCCAGTAGGGACAGGGCTGGGGCCAACGTCCTGACTTTC.

Ten or more counts support this clonotype. This chain links TRBV19 with TRBJ1-1, with D tentatively TRBD1 (6 bases). Germline-derived CDR1 and CDR2 are LNHDA and SQIVND (reference sequence). Trimming removed 6 bases at V and 3 bases at J, with 14 bases between. CDR3 length equals 14 residues. For the CDR3, the DNA is TGTGCCAGTAGGACACAGGGATTAGACACTGAAGCTTTCTTT. Translated, it gives CASRTQGLDTEAFF.

This clonotype showed up many times. J is TRBJ1-5 and V is TRBV5-5, with D hard to call. CDR1 and CDR2 (germline): SGHKS, YYEKEE (reference sequence). Trimming shortened V by 1 base and J by 6 bases, and 17 bases separated the two germline ends. The CDR3 runs to 16 residues. The CDR3: CASSLSIGDRSQPQHF. DNA for the CDR3: TGTGCCAGCAGCTTGAGTATCGGGGATCGATCTCAGCCCCAGCATTTT.

As to this clonotype: No conserved phenylalanine or tryptophan is present at the end of the CDR3, so a read error is the likely explanation. The J gene is TRBJ2-2, the V gene TRBV4-1; D remains ambiguous. Germline CDR1 and CDR2: MGHRA and YSYEKL. V was trimmed by 3 bases and J by 6 bases, leaving 11 bases between them. The CDR3 has 14 residues. The CDR3 protein is CASSQGFIPGELFV. The CDR3, as DNA: TGCGCCAGCAGCCAGGGTTTCATTCCCGGGGAGCTGTTTGTT.